Following are 8 T cell receptor beta chains from one sample sequenced in a study of OX40 agonist ivuxolimab in advanced cancers. Here immunoSEQ multiplex PCR was the method, and the copy in TCRdb shows in-frame clones only, minus some. The data show approximately 100,000 clones, around 85% seen once. Sequenced material: CD4+ or CD8+ T cells sorted from blood, taken in a trial of the OX40 agonist ivuxolimab. The receptors come from an adult with an advanced solid tumor such as melanoma, head and neck, liver or kidney cancer.

The CDR3 DNA is TGTGCCAGCAGCCCCCAGGGCTCACACTCCTACAATGAGCAGTTCTTC. Translated, it gives CASSPQGSHSYNEQFF. This chain connects TRBV11-1 to TRBJ2-1; a weak D match, TRBD1 (5 bases). Germline-derived CDR1 and CDR2 are SGHAT and FQDESV (reference sequence). V dropped 5 bases and J dropped 0 bases, with 14 bases sitting between them. The CDR3 extends over 16 amino acids. The full variable domain, completed using reference TRBV11-1 and TRBJ2-1, is EAEVAQSPRYKITEKSQAVAFWCDPISGHATLYWYRQILGQGPELLVQFQDESVVDDSQLPKDRFSAERLKGVDSTLKIQPAELGDSAMYLCASSPQGSHSYNEQFFGPGTRLTVL.

V gene TRBV7-2 combines with J gene TRBJ2-7; TRBD2 matches at 10 bases. This CDR3 is 14 amino acids long. From germline, CDR1 is SGHTA and CDR2 FQGNSA. Trimming cost V 7 bases and J 3 bases; bases outside gene matches: 6. CDR3 amino acids: CASTRTSGNYEQYF. The DNA of the CDR3 is TGTGCCAGCACCAGGACTAGCGGCAACTACGAGCAGTACTTC.

The V call is TRBV29-1, the J call TRBJ1-1; D remains ambiguous. Per the germline V gene, CDR1 is SQVTM and CDR2 is ANQGSEA. The CDR3 extends over 13 amino acids. V gave up 3 bases and J gave up 6 bases, with 14 bases separating them. The CDR3 DNA follows: TGCAGCGTTGATCAAACCGAAGGATCTGAAGCTTTCTTT. It specifies CSVDQTEGSEAFF.

The rearrangement links TRBV11-3 to TRBJ2-1; the D gene is possibly TRBD2 (7 bases). V lost 3 bases, J lost 7 bases, and 19 bases lay in between. CDR1 and CDR2 (germline): SGHNT, YENEEA. The CDR3 sequence is 16 residues long. The CDR3 region is CASSLGVGGPVNEQFF. The CDR3 region has the DNA TGTGCCAGCAGCTTGGGTGTGGGGGGGCCGGTTAATGAGCAGTTCTTC.

The rearrangement uses TRBV7-9 and TRBJ2-7; TRBD1 matches at 10 bases. Germline V gene lookup returns CDR1 SEHNR and CDR2 FQNEAQ (reference sequence). CDR3 length equals 14 residues. V lost 3 bases to trimming and J lost 5 bases; unmatched junction nucleotides: 4. The CDR3 nucleotides read TGTGCCAGCAGCTTTCTGACAGGGGGCAACGAGCAGTACTTC. Its translation is CASSFLTGGNEQYF.

In DNA, the CDR3 is TGTGCCAGCAGCCTGACTAACGGGGGCCACGAGCAGTACTTC. It encodes CASSLTNGGHEQYF. This sequence joins TRBV2 and TRBJ2-7; D is possibly TRBD1 or TRBD2 (6 bases each). CDR1 is SNHLY and CDR2 is FYNNEI in the germline V gene. Trimming left V 6 bases short and J 5 bases short, with 17 bases between. The CDR3 consists of 14 residues.

The chain carries TRBV7-3 and TRBJ2-2, with unresolved D. Germline CDR1 and CDR2: SGHTA and FQGTGA. The CDR3 has 13 amino acids. V dropped 5 bases and J dropped 6 bases, with 10 bases sitting between them. DNA for the CDR3: TGTGCCAGCAGCACCCAACCCCCCGGGGAGCTGTTTTTT. Its translation: CASSTQPPGELFF. The variable domain in full, with the rest retrieved from reference TRBV7-3 and TRBJ2-2, is GAGVSQTPSNKVTEKGKYVELRCDPISGHTALYWYRQSLGQGPEFLIYFQGTGAADDSGLPNDRFFAVRPEGSVSTLKIQRTERGDSAVYLCASSTQPPGELFFGEGSRLTVL.

The chain has TRBV9 and TRBJ2-1, with 12 bases matching TRBD2. This CDR3 is 16 amino acids long. V lost 4 bases and J lost 4; bases outside the gene matches: 6. The V gene's germline CDR1 is SGDLS and CDR2 YYNGEE. The CDR3 DNA follows: TGTGCCAGCAGCCCAAGCGGACTAGCGGGGTACAATGAGCAGTTCTTC. Its protein product is CASSPSGLAGYNEQFF. Drawing the rest from reference TRBV9 and TRBJ2-1, the complete variable domain is DSGVTQTPKHLITATGQRVTLRCSPRSGDLSVYWYQQSLDQGLQFLIQYYNGEERAKGNILERFSAQQFPDLHSELNLSSLELGDSALYFCASSPSGLAGYNEQFFGPGTRLTVL.